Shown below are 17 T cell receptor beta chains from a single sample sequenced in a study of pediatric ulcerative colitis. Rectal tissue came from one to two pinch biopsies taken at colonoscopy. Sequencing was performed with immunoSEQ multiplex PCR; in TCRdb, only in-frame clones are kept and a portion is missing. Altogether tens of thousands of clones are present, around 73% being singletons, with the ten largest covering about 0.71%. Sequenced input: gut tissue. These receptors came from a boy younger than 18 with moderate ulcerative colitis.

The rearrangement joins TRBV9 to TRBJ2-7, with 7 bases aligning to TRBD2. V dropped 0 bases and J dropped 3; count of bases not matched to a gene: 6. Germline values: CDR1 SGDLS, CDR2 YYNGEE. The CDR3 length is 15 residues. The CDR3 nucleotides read TGTGCCAGCAGCGTAGGGGGACTACCTATCTACGAGCAGTACTTC. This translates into CASSVGGLPIYEQYF. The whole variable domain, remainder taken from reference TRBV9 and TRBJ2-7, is DSGVTQTPKHLITATGQRVTLRCSPRSGDLSVYWYQQSLDQGLQFLIQYYNGEERAKGNILERFSAQQFPDLHSELNLSSLELGDSALYFCASSVGGLPIYEQYFGPGTRLTVT.

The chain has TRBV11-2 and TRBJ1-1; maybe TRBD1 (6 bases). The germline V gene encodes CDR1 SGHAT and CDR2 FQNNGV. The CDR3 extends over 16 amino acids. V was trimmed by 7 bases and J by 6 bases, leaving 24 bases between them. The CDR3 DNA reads TGTGCCAGCACCCCGGGACACCTAGGCGGCAATTCTGAAGCTTTCTTT. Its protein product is CASTPGHLGGNSEAFF.

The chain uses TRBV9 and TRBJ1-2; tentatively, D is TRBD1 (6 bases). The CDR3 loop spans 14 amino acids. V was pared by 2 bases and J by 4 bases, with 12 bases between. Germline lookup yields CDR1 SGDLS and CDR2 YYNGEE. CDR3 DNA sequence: TGTGCCAGCAGCGTGGGGGGGCAGAGCTATGGCTACACCTTC. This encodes CASSVGGQSYGYTF.

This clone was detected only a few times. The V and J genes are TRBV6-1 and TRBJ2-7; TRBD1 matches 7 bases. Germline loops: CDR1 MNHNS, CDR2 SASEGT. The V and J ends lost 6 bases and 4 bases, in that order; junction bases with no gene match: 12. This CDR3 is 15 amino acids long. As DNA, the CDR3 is TGTGCCAGCAGCCCTACTACAGGGGCGATATACGAGCAGTACTTC. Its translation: CASSPTTGAIYEQYF.

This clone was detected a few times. The CDR3 protein is CASSNTGGSTEAFF. CDR3 nucleotides: TGTGCCAGCAGCAATACAGGGGGTAGCACTGAAGCTTTCTTT. The V call is TRBV7-3, the J call TRBJ1-1, with 8 bases that match TRBD1. This CDR3 is 14 amino acids long. The germline V gene has CDR1 SGHTA and CDR2 FQGTGA. J lost 4 bases, V lost 5 bases, and 6 bases had no gene match.

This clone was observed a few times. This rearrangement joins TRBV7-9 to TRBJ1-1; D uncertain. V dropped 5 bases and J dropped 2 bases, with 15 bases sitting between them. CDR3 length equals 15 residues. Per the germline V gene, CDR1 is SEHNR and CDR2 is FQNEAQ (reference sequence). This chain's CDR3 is CASSAQQTPNTEAFF. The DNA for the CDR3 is TGTGCCAGCAGCGCACAACAGACTCCAAACACTGAAGCTTTCTTT. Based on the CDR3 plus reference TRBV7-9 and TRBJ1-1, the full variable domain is DTGVSQNPRHKITKRGQNVTFRCDPISEHNRLYWYRQTLGQGPEFLTYFQNEAQLEKSRLLSDRFSAERPKGSFSTLEIQRTEQGDSAMYLCASSAQQTPNTEAFFGQGTRLTVV.

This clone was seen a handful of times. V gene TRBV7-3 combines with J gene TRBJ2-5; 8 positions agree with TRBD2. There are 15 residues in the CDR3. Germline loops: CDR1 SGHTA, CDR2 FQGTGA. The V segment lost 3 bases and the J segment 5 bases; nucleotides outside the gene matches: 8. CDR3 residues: CASSFSGLELETQYF. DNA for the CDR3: TGTGCCAGCAGCTTTTCGGGACTAGAGTTGGAGACCCAGTACTTC.

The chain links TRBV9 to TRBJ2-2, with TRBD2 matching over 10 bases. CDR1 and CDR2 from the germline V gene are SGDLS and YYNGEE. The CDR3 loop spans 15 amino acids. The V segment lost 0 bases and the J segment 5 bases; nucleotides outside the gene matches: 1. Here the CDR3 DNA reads TGTGCCAGCAGCGTAGGAGCGGGGGGGACCGGGGAGCTGTTTTTT. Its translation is CASSVGAGGTGELFF.

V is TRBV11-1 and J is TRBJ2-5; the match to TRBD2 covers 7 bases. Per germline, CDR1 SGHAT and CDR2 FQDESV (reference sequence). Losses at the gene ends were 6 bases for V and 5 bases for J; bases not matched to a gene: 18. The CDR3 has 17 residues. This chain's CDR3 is CASRLNPGLLGGETQYF. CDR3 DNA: TGTGCCAGCAGACTAAACCCGGGACTACTGGGTGGGGAGACCCAGTACTTC.

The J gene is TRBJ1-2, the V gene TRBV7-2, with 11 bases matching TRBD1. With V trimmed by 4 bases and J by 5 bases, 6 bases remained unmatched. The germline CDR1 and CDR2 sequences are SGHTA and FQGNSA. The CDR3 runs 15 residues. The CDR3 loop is CASSSGQGAWYGYTF. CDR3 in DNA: TGTGCCAGCAGCTCAGGACAGGGGGCATGGTATGGCTACACCTTC.

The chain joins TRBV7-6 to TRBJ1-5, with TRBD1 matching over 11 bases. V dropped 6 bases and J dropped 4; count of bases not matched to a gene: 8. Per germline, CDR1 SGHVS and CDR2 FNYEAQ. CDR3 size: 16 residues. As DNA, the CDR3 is TGTGCCAGCAGTCTCCCTGGGACAGGGGGAAATCAGCCCCAGCATTTT. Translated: CASSLPGTGGNQPQHF.

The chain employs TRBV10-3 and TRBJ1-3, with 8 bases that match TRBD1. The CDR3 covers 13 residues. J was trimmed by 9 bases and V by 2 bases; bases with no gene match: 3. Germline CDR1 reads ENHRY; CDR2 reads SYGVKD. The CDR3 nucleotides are TGTGCCATCAGTGAGACACAGGGGGGCACCATATATTTT. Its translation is CAISETQGGTIYF.

CDR3 sequence (DNA): TGTGCCACCAGGGACAGCCAAAATAAATACGAGCAGTACTTC. It translates to CATRDSQNKYEQYF. The chain is built from TRBV19 and TRBJ2-7; 7 bases line up with TRBD1. Germline lookup yields CDR1 LNHDA and CDR2 SQIVND (reference sequence). The V gene end was trimmed by 10 bases and the J gene end by 4 bases; junction bases not matched to a gene: 13. The CDR3 spans 14 residues.

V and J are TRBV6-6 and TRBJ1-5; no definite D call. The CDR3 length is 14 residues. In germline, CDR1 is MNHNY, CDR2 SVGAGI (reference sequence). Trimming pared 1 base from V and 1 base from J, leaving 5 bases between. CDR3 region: CASSYLESNQPQHF. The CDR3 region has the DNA TGTGCCAGCAGTTACTTGGAGAGCAATCAGCCCCAGCATTTT.

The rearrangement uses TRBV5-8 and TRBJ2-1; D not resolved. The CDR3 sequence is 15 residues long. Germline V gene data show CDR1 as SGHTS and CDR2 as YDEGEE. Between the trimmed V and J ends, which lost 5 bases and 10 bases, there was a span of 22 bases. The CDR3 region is CASSPRLGTLTEQFF. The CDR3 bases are TGTGCCAGCAGTCCCCGCCTCGGCACCCTTACAGAGCAGTTCTTC.

The CDR3 sequence is CASSPYPIPGGSYEQYF. The CDR3 DNA reads TGTGCCAGCAGCCCATACCCAATCCCGGGAGGTTCCTACGAGCAGTACTTC. This chain links TRBV7-8 with TRBJ2-7; 7 bases are a match to TRBD2. V trimming: 5 bases; J trimming: 1 base; junction bases outside the gene matches: 14. This CDR3 is 17 amino acids long. CDR1 and CDR2 (germline): SGHVS, FQNEAQ.

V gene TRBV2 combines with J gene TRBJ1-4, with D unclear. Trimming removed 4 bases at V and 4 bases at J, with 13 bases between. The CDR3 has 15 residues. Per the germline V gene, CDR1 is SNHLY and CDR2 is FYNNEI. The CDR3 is CASSGKDGNNEKLFF. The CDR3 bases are TGTGCCAGCAGTGGAAAGGACGGAAATAATGAAAAACTGTTTTTT.